This passage covers 10 T cell receptor beta chains from one sample sequenced in a study of technical replicates of blood from several donors. Assay: immunoSEQ multiplex PCR; the TCRdb copy retains only in-frame clones and omits some. Here the sample spans tens of thousands of clones, 93% being singletons. The sequencing input was T cells isolated from PBMCs. The receptors were sampled from a human donor in good health.

The V call is TRBV11-3, the J call TRBJ2-1; possibly TRBD2 for D (5 bases). V lost 5 bases, J lost 9 bases, and 11 bases lay in between. Germline CDR1 is SGHNT and CDR2 is YENEEA. There are 12 residues in the CDR3. CDR3 bases: TGTGCCAGCAGCAAGACTACCCGTGAGCAGTTCTTC. Encoded protein: CASSKTTREQFF.

J is TRBJ2-5 and V is TRBV19; D not certain. V lost 6 bases and J 5 bases, leaving 10 bases between the germline ends. The germline V gene encodes CDR1 LNHDA and CDR2 SQIVND (reference sequence). CDR3 length: 12 residues. The CDR3 region is CASSAELETQYF. As DNA, the CDR3 is TGTGCCAGTAGCGCGGAGTTGGAGACCCAGTACTTC.

V usage is TRBV9 and J usage is TRBJ1-1; D is unclear. From germline, CDR1 is SGDLS and CDR2 YYNGEE. This CDR3 has 15 amino acids. V was shortened by 0 bases and J by 0 bases, with 9 bases between the two germline ends. CDR3 sequence reads: CASSVGNSMNTEAFF. The CDR3, as DNA: TGTGCCAGCAGCGTAGGTAACAGCATGAACACTGAAGCTTTCTTT.

V is TRBV19 and J is TRBJ1-2; D perhaps matches TRBD1 (5 bases). The germline V and J ends were trimmed by 2 bases and 4 bases, with 8 bases remaining between them. The germline gives CDR1 LNHDA, CDR2 SQIVND (reference sequence). The CDR3 sequence is 13 residues long. CDR3 coding DNA: TGTGCCAGTAGTATACAGGGAAGCTATGGCTACACCTTC. Its protein product is CASSIQGSYGYTF.

DNA of the CDR3: TGTGCCAGCAGTGTCCAATACACTAGGGGGCTTGAATATGGCTACACCTTC. It specifies CASSVQYTRGLEYGYTF. The chain has TRBV6-4 and TRBJ1-2, with TRBD1 matching over 7 bases. Losses at the gene ends were 4 bases for V and 5 bases for J; bases not matched to a gene: 16. The germline V gene encodes CDR1 MRHNA and CDR2 SNTAGT. The CDR3 consists of 17 residues.

The V gene is TRBV5-1, the J gene TRBJ1-1; D is possibly TRBD1 (6 bases). CDR3 length equals 14 residues. V dropped 2 bases and J dropped 1 base, with 9 bases sitting between them. Germline CDR1 is SGHRS and CDR2 is YFSETQ. CDR3 DNA sequence: TGCGCCAGCAGCTTCACGGGACAGAACACTGAAGCTTTCTTT. Translated: CASSFTGQNTEAFF.

J is TRBJ2-7 and V is TRBV10-3; TRBD2 agrees at 11 bases. The CDR3 spans 15 residues. Trimming cost V 3 bases and J 7 bases; bases outside gene matches: 8. The V gene's germline CDR1 is ENHRY and CDR2 SYGVKD. Here the CDR3 DNA reads TGTGCCATCAGTGACCTAGCGGGAGGAGGGCGGGAGCAGTACTTC. Encoded protein: CAISDLAGGGREQYF.

The chain combines TRBV11-3 with TRBJ2-7, with D perhaps TRBD1 (5 bases). Per the germline V gene, CDR1 is SGHNT and CDR2 is YENEEA. V was clipped by 6 bases and J by 0 bases, with 18 bases between them. The length of the CDR3 is 16 residues. In DNA form, the CDR3 reads TGTGCCAGCAGATTCGAATCAGGGCCCTCCTCCTACGAGCAGTACTTC. Protein product: CASRFESGPSSYEQYF.

The J gene is TRBJ1-2, the V gene TRBV7-2; D gene ambiguous. Germline values: CDR1 SGHTA, CDR2 FQGNSA. The V end was cut by 4 bases, the J end by 3 bases, with 18 bases between. The CDR3 consists of 16 residues. The CDR3 protein is CASSSYSGDFDYGYTF. The CDR3 DNA follows: TGTGCCAGCAGCTCTTATTCGGGTGACTTTGACTATGGCTACACCTTC. The complete variable domain, with remaining parts taken from reference TRBV7-2 and TRBJ1-2, reads GAGVSQSPSNKVTEKGKDVELRCDPISGHTALYWYRQSLGQGLEFLIYFQGNSAPDKSGLPSDRFSAERTGGSVSTLTIQRTQQEDSAVYLCASSSYSGDFDYGYTFGSGTRLTVV.

The V call is TRBV6-1, the J call TRBJ2-2, with 14 bases identical to TRBD2. V shed 8 bases, J shed 6 bases, and the junction held 2 bases outside the gene matches. The germline CDR1 and CDR2 sequences are MNHNS and SASEGT. The CDR3 loop spans 14 amino acids. CDR3 amino acids: CASEGLAGAGELFF. CDR3 nucleotides: TGTGCCAGCGAGGGACTAGCGGGGGCCGGGGAGCTGTTTTTT.